This T cell receptor beta chain was profiled in a study of blood T cell repertoires in COVID-19. Study at large: COVID-19 samples, acute and convalescent, were from the United States, Italy and Spain. Nucleic acid was either cDNA or gDNA, and it came from T cells, B-cell-depleted T cells, or PBMCs.

As processed by the authors: Reference gene primer amplification yielded estimated nucleated cell counts. Assay: immunoSEQ multiplex PCR; the TCRdb copy retains only in-frame clones and omits some. From that table come the V and J calls and clone size; the DNA was used to work out D and trimming. The sample lists over 200,000 clones, about 86% occurring once. The CDR3 runs 16 residues. Germline CDR1 and CDR2: MGHRA and YSYEKL. The V end lost 0 bases, the J end lost 4 bases, and 16 bases lay between the germline ends. The chain links TRBV4-1 to TRBJ2-7; D possibly corresponds to TRBD2 (6 bases). The sample consisted of peripheral blood. This clonotype was sampled from a man in his forties with active or convalescent COVID-19. CDR3 sequence: CASSQDDGPRGYEQYF. CDR3 DNA sequence: TGCGCCAGCAGCCAAGATGACGGACCCCGGGGGTACGAGCAGTACTTC.